These 17 T cell receptor beta chains were sequenced from one sample in a study of cytomegalovirus exposure and HLA in healthy donors. Profiling relied on immunoSEQ multiplex PCR, and the TCRdb table lists in-frame clones only, not all of them. Of fewer than 250,000 clones detected, roughly 83% appear once; the ten largest clones hold roughly 1.5%. Sequenced material: PBMCs. The receptors shown here come from a woman aged 18 to 35 in good health and CMV-seronegative.

V is TRBV5-1 and J is TRBJ2-1; the match to TRBD2 covers 8 bases. Unmatched junction bases numbered 4, after V lost 0 bases and J lost 8 bases. CDR1 SGHRS and CDR2 YFSETQ come from the germline V gene. The CDR3 is 14 amino acids. The CDR3 region has the DNA TGCGCCAGCAGCTTGGAGCGGGGGAACGATGAGCAGTTCTTC. Its protein is CASSLERGNDEQFF.

The chain is built from TRBV6-1 and TRBJ1-2, with D possibly TRBD1 on 6 matching bases. Germline CDR1 is MNHNS and CDR2 is SASEGT. The V end lost 7 bases, the J end lost 8 bases, and 17 bases lay between the germline ends. The CDR3 covers 13 residues. The CDR3 loop reads CASTPSGAGGYTF. In DNA, the CDR3 is TGTGCCAGCACTCCCTCAGGGGCCGGAGGCTACACCTTC.

The chain links TRBV2 to TRBJ2-7, with a tentative D call TRBD2 (6 bases). The germline V gene encodes CDR1 SNHLY and CDR2 FYNNEI. The ends were cut back, 6 bases at V and 4 bases at J, with 25 bases in the middle. The CDR3 spans 17 residues. Here the CDR3 DNA reads TGTGCCAGCAGGCCTGCCTTGTCGGACTTCCGGGGGTACGAGCAGTACTTC. Its translation: CASRPALSDFRGYEQYF.

The V and J genes are TRBV19 and TRBJ2-4, with TRBD1 identical over 7 bases. With V trimmed by 5 bases and J by 0 bases, 4 bases remained unmatched. Germline-derived CDR1 and CDR2 are LNHDA and SQIVND (reference sequence). The length of the CDR3 is 15 residues. This chain's CDR3 is CASSPQGLAKNIQYF. CDR3 DNA: TGTGCCAGTAGTCCACAGGGGCTAGCCAAAAACATTCAGTACTTC. Looking up the rest from reference TRBV19 and TRBJ2-4 gives the full variable domain: DGGITQSPKYLFRKEGQNVTLSCEQNLNHDAMYWYRQDPGQGLRLIYYSQIVNDFQKGDIAEGYSVSREKKESFPLTVTSAQKNPTAFYLCASSPQGLAKNIQYFGAGTRLSVL.

V usage is TRBV6-6 and J usage is TRBJ2-7; 7 nucleotides match TRBD2. Germline V lookup: CDR1 MNHNY, CDR2 SVGAGI (reference sequence). The V and J ends lost 2 bases and 1 base, in that order; junction bases with no gene match: 8. There are 16 residues in the CDR3. CDR3 in DNA: TGTGCCAGCAGTTACGCGTTCCGCGGGAGATCCTACGAGCAGTACTTC. It is translated as CASSYAFRGRSYEQYF.

This clone was counted once. V gene TRBV5-4 combines with J gene TRBJ1-2; no reliable D call. Germline values: CDR1 SGHNT, CDR2 YYREEE (reference sequence). V shed 0 bases and J shed 5 bases, with 11 bases lying between them. This CDR3 region has 14 residues. CDR3 nucleotide sequence: TGTGCCAGCAGCTTGGACCCATTTCAGTATGGCTACACCTTC. Its protein is CASSLDPFQYGYTF.

This sequence joins TRBV5-6 and TRBJ2-3; D might be TRBD1 (6 bases). Deletions cut 1 base from V and 3 bases from J, with 12 bases between. Germline V CDR1 and CDR2: SGHDT, YYEEEE. The CDR3 consists of 15 residues. The CDR3 spells CASSLLDRDTDTQYF. In DNA form, the CDR3 reads TGTGCCAGCAGCTTGTTGGACAGAGATACAGATACGCAGTATTTT.

The rearrangement joins TRBV9 to TRBJ2-3; weak D call: TRBD2 (5 bases). V was clipped by 2 bases and J by 4 bases, with 17 bases between them. This CDR3 comprises 16 residues. CDR1 SGDLS and CDR2 YYNGEE come from the germline V gene. The CDR3 coding sequence is TGTGCCAGCAGCGTGTCCCTTGAGGGTAGGTCAGATACGCAGTATTTT. As protein: CASSVSLEGRSDTQYF. Complete variable domain (other parts from reference TRBV9 and TRBJ2-3): DSGVTQTPKHLITATGQRVTLRCSPRSGDLSVYWYQQSLDQGLQFLIQYYNGEERAKGNILERFSAQQFPDLHSELNLSSLELGDSALYFCASSVSLEGRSDTQYFGPGTRLTVL.

The chain joins TRBV9 to TRBJ2-7; D uncertain. Between the trimmed V and J ends, which lost 3 bases and 4 bases, there was a span of 14 bases. Germline assignment: CDR1 SGDLS and CDR2 YYNGEE. The CDR3 loop spans 14 amino acids. The CDR3 bases are TGTGCCAGCAGCGCCTTCGTATCCGGGTACGAGCAGTACTTC. Its translation is CASSAFVSGYEQYF.

The V gene is TRBV30, the J gene TRBJ1-2, with D unclear. CDR1 and CDR2 from the germline V gene are GTSNPN and SVGIG (reference sequence). This CDR3 has 13 residues. The V end was cut by 3 bases, the J end by 3 bases, with 11 bases between. This CDR3 reads CAWRTGRDYGYTF. The CDR3 nucleotides read TGTGCCTGGAGGACTGGCAGAGACTATGGCTACACCTTC.

V gene TRBV7-6 combines with J gene TRBJ2-1, with 8 bases lining up with TRBD2. This CDR3 is 12 amino acids long. V gave up 5 bases and J gave up 9 bases; unmatched junction bases: 3. The germline gives CDR1 SGHVS, CDR2 FNYEAQ. As DNA, the CDR3 is TGTGCCAGCAGCGGACTAGCTCCTGAGCAGTTCTTC. Its translation is CASSGLAPEQFF.

This rearrangement joins TRBV27 to TRBJ1-2; D possibly corresponds to TRBD1 (5 bases). Trimming removed 5 bases from V and 4 bases from J, with 14 bases in between. Germline CDR1 and CDR2: MNHEY and SMNVEV (reference sequence). CDR3 length equals 14 residues. This CDR3 reads CASSPSGLRYGYTF. The CDR3 DNA follows: TGTGCCAGCAGTCCGTCGGGACTGCGCTATGGCTACACCTTC.

This clone was seen a single time. The chain couples TRBV18 to TRBJ2-1, with 10 bases aligning to TRBD1. V was pared by 0 bases and J by 6 bases, with 5 bases of the junction left unmatched. The germline CDR1 and CDR2 sequences are KGHSH and LQKENI. This CDR3 region has 16 residues. The CDR3 coding sequence is TGTGCCAGCTCACCACCCCGGGACAGGGGTTTCAATGAGCAGTTCTTC. This translates into CASSPPRDRGFNEQFF.

This clone occurred once. The V call is TRBV9, the J call TRBJ1-2; weak D call: TRBD1 (6 bases). The V gene's germline CDR1 is SGDLS and CDR2 YYNGEE. The length of the CDR3 is 20 residues. Trimming removed 3 bases from V and 0 bases from J, with 27 bases in between. The CDR3 region has the DNA TGTGCCAGCAGCGAACGAAGGGGGACGGATGATTTCAAAGCTAACTATGGCTACACCTTC. Translating it yields CASSERRGTDDFKANYGYTF.

This chain links TRBV9 with TRBJ2-7; D is unresolved. CDR1 is SGDLS, CDR2 YYNGEE, per germline. CDR3 length: 14 residues. Trimming shortened V by 4 bases and J by 2 bases, and 13 bases separated the two germline ends. CDR3 amino acids: CASSPRTETYEQYF. CDR3 DNA: TGTGCCAGCAGCCCACGAACAGAAACCTACGAGCAGTACTTC.

This chain joins TRBV19 and TRBJ1-4; a weak D match, TRBD1 (6 bases). Trimming took 6 bases from V and 3 from J, leaving 14 bases between them. The length of the CDR3 is 15 residues. Germline V gene sequence: CDR1 LNHDA, CDR2 SQIVND (reference sequence). CDR3: CASRATGLPNEKLFF. The CDR3 DNA reads as TGTGCCAGTAGGGCCACAGGGTTGCCTAATGAAAAACTGTTTTTT.

J is TRBJ2-1 and V is TRBV15, with D perhaps matching TRBD2 (6 bases). The CDR3 spans 15 residues. With 1 base removed from V and 2 bases from J, the gap between germline ends came to 9 bases. Germline CDR1 reads LNHNV; CDR2 reads YYDKDF (reference sequence). CDR3 sequence (DNA): TGTGCCACCAGCAGAGGTGGGGAGGCCTACAATGAGCAGTTCTTC. Translated: CATSRGGEAYNEQFF.